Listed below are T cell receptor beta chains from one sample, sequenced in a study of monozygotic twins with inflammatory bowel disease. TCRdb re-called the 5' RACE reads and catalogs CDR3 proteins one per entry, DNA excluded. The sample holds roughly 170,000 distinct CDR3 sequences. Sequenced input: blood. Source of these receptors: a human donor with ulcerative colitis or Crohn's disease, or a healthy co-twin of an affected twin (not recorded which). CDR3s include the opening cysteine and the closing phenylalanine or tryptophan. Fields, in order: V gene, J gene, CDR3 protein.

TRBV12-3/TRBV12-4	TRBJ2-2	CASRSGLAGVGGELFF
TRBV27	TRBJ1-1	CASSPPSGRENTEAFF
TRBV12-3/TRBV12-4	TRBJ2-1	CASSTQRNEQFF
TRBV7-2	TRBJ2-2	CASTLGGGAITGELFF
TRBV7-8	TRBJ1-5	CASSPGGDIDQPQHF
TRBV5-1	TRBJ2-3	CASSLISGGTDTQYF
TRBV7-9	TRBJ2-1	CASRMDNEQFF
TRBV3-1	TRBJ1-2	CASSRDRGGDGYTF
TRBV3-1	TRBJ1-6	CASSPRAGQGFFSYNSPLHF
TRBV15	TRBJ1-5	CATSREMERNQPQHF
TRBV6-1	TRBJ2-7	CASSRDSYSYVQYF
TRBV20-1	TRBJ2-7	CSATGPLSYEQYF
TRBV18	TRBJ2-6	CASSLREYSGANVLTF
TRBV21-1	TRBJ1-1	CASTTGTGQSNTEAFF
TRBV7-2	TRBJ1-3	CASSYYLSGNTIYF
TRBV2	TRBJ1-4	CASTVGNEKLFF
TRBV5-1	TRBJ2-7	CASSYPEGQGKYEQYF
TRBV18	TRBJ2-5	CASSPPAQETQYF
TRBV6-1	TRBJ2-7	CASRLASGATYEQYF
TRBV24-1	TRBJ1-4	CATSDSRVINEKLFF
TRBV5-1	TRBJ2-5	CASSPRTGQETQYF